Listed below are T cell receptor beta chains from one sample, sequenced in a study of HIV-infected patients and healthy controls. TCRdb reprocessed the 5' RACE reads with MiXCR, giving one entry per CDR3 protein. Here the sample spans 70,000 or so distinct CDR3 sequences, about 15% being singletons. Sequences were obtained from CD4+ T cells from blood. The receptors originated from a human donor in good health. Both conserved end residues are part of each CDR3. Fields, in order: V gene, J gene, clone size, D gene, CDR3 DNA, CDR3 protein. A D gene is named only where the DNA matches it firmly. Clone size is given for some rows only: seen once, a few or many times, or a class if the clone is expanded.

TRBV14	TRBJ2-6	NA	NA	TGTGCCAGCAGCCAAATCCGGGTGTCTGGGGCCAACGTCCTGACTTTC	CASSQIRVSGANVLTF
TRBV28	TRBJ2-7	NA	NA	TGTGCCAGCAGCTATCCCGCCCGGAGCTACGAGCAGTACTTC	CASSYPARSYEQYF
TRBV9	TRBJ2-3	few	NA	TGTGCCAGCAGCGTAACCAGTCCAGCAGATACGCAGTATTTT	CASSVTSPADTQYF
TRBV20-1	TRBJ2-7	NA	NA	TGCAGTGCTAGAACCACACAGGGTTCCCACTTC	CSARTTQGSHF
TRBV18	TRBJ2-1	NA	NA	TGTGCCAGCTCGCCCCGGGACATTCCCGACAATGAGCAGTTCTTC	CASSPRDIPDNEQFF
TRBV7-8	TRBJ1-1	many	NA	TGTGCCAGCAGCTTAGCCACTGAAGCTTTCTTT	CASSLATEAFF
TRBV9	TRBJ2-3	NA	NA	TGTGCCAGCAGCGTCGACATCACAGATACGCAGTATTTT	CASSVDITDTQYF
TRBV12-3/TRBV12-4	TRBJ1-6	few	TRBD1	TGTGCCAGCAGTCGACAGGGGTTAGGTAATTCACCCCTCCACTTT	CASSRQGLGNSPLHF
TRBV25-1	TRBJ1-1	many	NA	TGTGCCAGCAGCCGAATCGGCAGGGTCACTGAAGCTTTCTTT	CASSRIGRVTEAFF
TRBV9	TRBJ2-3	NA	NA	TGTGCCAGCAGCGTAGGGGTAGCAGATACGCAGTATTTT	CASSVGVADTQYF
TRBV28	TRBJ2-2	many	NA	TGTGCCAGCAGTTTGGTTGGCGGGTACAAGTTGAGAGGCGGCACCGGGGAGCTGTTTTTT	CASSLVGGYKLRGGTGELFF
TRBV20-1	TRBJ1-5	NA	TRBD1	TGCAGTGCTAGACCAGCGACAGGGAATCAGCCCCAGCATTTT	CSARPATGNQPQHF
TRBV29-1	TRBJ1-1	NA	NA	TGCAGCGCGACTTGGACGTTGAACACTGAAGCTTTCTTT	CSATWTLNTEAFF
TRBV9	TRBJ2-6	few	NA	TGTGCCAGCAGCCCCGAGTGGTCAGGGGCGAGGGCTGGGGCCAACGTCCTGACTTTC	CASSPEWSGARAGANVLTF
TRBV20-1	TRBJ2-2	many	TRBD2	TGCAGTGCTAGTCCTATAATTCTCCTCCCGGGACTAGCGTACACCGGGGAGCTGTTTTTT	CSASPIILLPGLAYTGELFF
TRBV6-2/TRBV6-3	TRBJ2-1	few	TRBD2	TGTGCCAGCAGTTTCGGGAGGGCCTTGTCGCATGAGCAGTTCTTC	CASSFGRALSHEQFF
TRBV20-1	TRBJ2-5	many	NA	TGCAGTGAAACGGGGGACGGTGAGACCCAGTACTTC	CSETGDGETQYF
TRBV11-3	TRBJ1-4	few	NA	TGTGCCAGCAGCTTTGGGAGCGTCGGGAAAAATGAAAAACTGTTTTTT	CASSFGSVGKNEKLFF
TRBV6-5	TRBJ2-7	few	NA	TGTGCCAGCAGAGAAACAGGGATATCTTACGAGCAGTACTTC	CASRETGISYEQYF
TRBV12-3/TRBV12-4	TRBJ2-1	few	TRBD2	TGTGCCAGCAGCTTAGCGGGCTGGGGGAATGAGCAGTTCTTC	CASSLAGWGNEQFF
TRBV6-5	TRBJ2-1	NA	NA	TGTGCCAGCAGCATGGGGGACGGGCGGGACAATGAGCAGTTCTTC	CASSMGDGRDNEQFF
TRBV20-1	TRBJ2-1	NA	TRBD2	TGCAGTGAGCCTCCCTGGCGGGGGAATGAGCAGTTCTTC	CSEPPWRGNEQFF
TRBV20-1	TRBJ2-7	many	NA	TGCAGTGCAACATCTAGCCTTGGGAAGTACTTC	CSATSSLGKYF
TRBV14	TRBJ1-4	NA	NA	TGTGCCAGCAGCGTGAGAGGGGCGGTAGAAAAACTGTTTTTT	CASSVRGAVEKLFF
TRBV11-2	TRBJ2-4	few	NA	TGTGCCAGCAGCAGTCCTGGGGACATAAAAAACATTCAGTACTTC	CASSSPGDIKNIQYF
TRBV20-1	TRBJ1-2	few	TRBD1	TGCAGTGCTAAGGGGGCAGGGAACTATGGCTACACCTTC	CSAKGAGNYGYTF
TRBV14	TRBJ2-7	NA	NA	TGTGCCAGCAGCCAAGATCTTGGACAGAGATCCTACGAGCAGTACTTC	CASSQDLGQRSYEQYF
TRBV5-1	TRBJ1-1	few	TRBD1	TGCGCCAGCAGCGGGACAGGGAGCACTGAAGCTTTCTTT	CASSGTGSTEAFF
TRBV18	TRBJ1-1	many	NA	TGTGCCAGCTCACCAGGTTTGTCCAACACTGAAGCTTTCTTT	CASSPGLSNTEAFF
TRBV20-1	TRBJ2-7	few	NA	TGCAGTGCTAGGGGTGCCGGGGGGCTTTCCTACGAGCAGTACTTC	CSARGAGGLSYEQYF
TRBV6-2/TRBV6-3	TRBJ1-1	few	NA	TGTGCCAGCAGTTACCGGTGGAACACTGAAGCTTTCTTT	CASSYRWNTEAFF
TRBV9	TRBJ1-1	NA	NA	TGTGCCAGCAGCGTAGGTATCCGGGCGAACACTGAAGCTTTCTTT	CASSVGIRANTEAFF
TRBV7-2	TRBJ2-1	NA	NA	TGTGCCAGCAGCTTATATCTGTCAAATGATGAGCAGTTCTTC	CASSLYLSNDEQFF